The rows below give T cell receptor beta chains drawn from one sample of a study of cytomegalovirus exposure and HLA in healthy donors. Sequencing was performed with immunoSEQ multiplex PCR; in TCRdb, only in-frame clones are kept and a portion is missing. Of about 130,000 clones in the sample, around 77% were seen once. The sample consisted of PBMCs. These receptors all come from a male donor in good health and CMV-seropositive. Each CDR3 is given with its conserved first and last residue. D genes are given only for firm matches. Some rows have no size entry. The others give once, few or many, or a class for an expanded clone.

cdr3_aa cdr3_nt clone_size v_call d_call j_call
CASSLPRETQYF TGTGCCAGCAGTTTGCCGCGAGAGACCCAGTACTTC few TRBV28 . TRBJ2-5
CASTKDGGATNEKLFF TGTGCCAGCACCAAGGACGGGGGTGCAACTAATGAAAAACTGTTTTTT . TRBV7-8 . TRBJ1-4
CAWGPPELHF TGTGCCTGGGGGCCCCCGGAACTCCACTTT few TRBV30 . TRBJ1-6
CASSFARVAYEQYF TGTGCCAGCAGCTTCGCCAGGGTGGCCTACGAGCAGTACTTC . TRBV11-1 . TRBJ2-7
CSVVDAGGEETQYF TGCAGCGTGGTTGACGCAGGGGGTGAAGAGACCCAGTACTTC . TRBV29-1 TRBD1 TRBJ2-5
CAWTGGNYGYTF TGTGCCTGGACAGGGGGCAACTATGGCTACACCTTC . TRBV30 TRBD1 TRBJ1-2
CASSSGYEQYF TGTGCCAGCAGCTCGGGTTACGAGCAGTACTTC few TRBV11-2 . TRBJ2-7
CASRVAGGKETQYF TGTGCCAGCAGGGTAGCGGGGGGGAAAGAGACCCAGTACTTC . TRBV5-4 TRBD2 TRBJ2-5
CASSPFFFPSRRFF TGTGCCAGCAGTCCGTTTTTTTTCCCCTCGAGGAGGTTCTTC few TRBV28 . TRBJ2-1
CASSPRGDWSGANGLTF TGCGCCAGCAGTCCCAGGGGCGACTGGTCTGGGGCCAACGGCCTGACTTTC once TRBV5-1 . TRBJ2-6
CASSTGSTVEYF TGTGCCAGCAGCACGGGGAGTACTGTAGAGTATTTT . TRBV5-6 . TRBJ2-3
CASSFDRGVYGYTF TGTGCCAGCAGCTTCGACAGGGGAGTCTATGGCTACACCTTC . TRBV5-4 TRBD1 TRBJ1-2
CASSTGGDTEAFF TGTGCCAGCAGCACGGGCGGGGACACTGAAGCTTTCTTT . TRBV28 . TRBJ1-1
CASSLRDRGTDTQYF TGTGCCAGTAGTCTCCGGGACAGGGGAACAGATACGCAGTATTTT . TRBV19 TRBD1 TRBJ2-3
CASSLGSGGRNNEQFF TGTGCCAGCAGCTTAGGTAGCGGGGGCCGAAACAATGAGCAGTTCTTC . TRBV11-1 TRBD2 TRBJ2-1
CASSTPGTSLTGELFF TGTGCCAGCAGCACACCCGGAACTAGCCTCACCGGGGAGCTGTTTTTT . TRBV5-4 . TRBJ2-2
CASSENGAKNIQYF TGTGCCAGCTCAGAAAACGGGGCCAAAAACATTCAGTACTTC . TRBV18 . TRBJ2-4
CASAAANRNNEQFF TGTGCCAGTGCGGCAGCAAACCGTAACAATGAGCAGTTCTTC . TRBV19 . TRBJ2-1
CASSEGANEKLFF TGTGCCAGCAGTGAAGGAGCTAATGAAAAACTGTTTTTT . TRBV2 . TRBJ1-4
CASSGGAGDTGELFF TGTGCCAGCAGCGGGGGAGCGGGAGATACCGGGGAGCTGTTTTTT . TRBV28 TRBD2 TRBJ2-2
CASATGIMNTEAFF TGTGCCAGCGCGACAGGGATTATGAACACTGAAGCTTTCTTT . TRBV11-2 TRBD1 TRBJ1-1
CATHDKMRRTGNTIYF TGTGCCACCCATGATAAGATGAGGAGAACTGGAAACACCATATATTTT . TRBV15 . TRBJ1-3
CASSLWGWRRADTGELFF TGTGCCAGCAGCTTATGGGGCTGGAGGAGGGCTGACACCGGGGAGCTGTTTTTT . TRBV7-9 . TRBJ2-2
CASSLRDPYEQYF TGTGCCAGCAGTTTGCGGGATCCCTACGAGCAGTACTTC . TRBV27 . TRBJ2-7
CASSLNMNTEAFF TGTGCCAGCAGCCTTAACATGAACACTGAAGCTTTCTTT few TRBV28 . TRBJ1-1
CSSSSRGYEQYF TGTTCCAGCAGCTCCCGGGGCTACGAGCAGTACTTC . TRBV7-9 . TRBJ2-7
CASSFHRDPNQPQHF TGTGCCAGCAGTTTCCACAGGGATCCCAATCAGCCCCAGCATTTT . TRBV2 . TRBJ1-5
CASGDGTSGGPSSYNEQFF TGCGCCAGCGGAGACGGGACTAGCGGGGGGCCTAGCTCCTACAATGAGCAGTTCTTC . TRBV5-1 TRBD2 TRBJ2-1
CASSSGGSNQPQHF TGTGCCAGCAGTTCAGGGGGTAGCAATCAGCCCCAGCATTTT few TRBV27 TRBD1 TRBJ1-5
CAIRSTSGLRAGELFF TGTGCCATCAGATCGACTAGCGGCCTCCGGGCCGGGGAGCTGTTTTTT . TRBV10-3 TRBD2 TRBJ2-2
CASSYLLAGGPRELFF TGTGCCAGCAGTTATTTACTAGCGGGGGGGCCCCGGGAGCTGTTTTTT once TRBV6-5 TRBD2 TRBJ2-2
CASSFPRTGANTEAFF TGTGCCAGCAGTTTCCCTCGGACAGGGGCGAACACTGAAGCTTTCTTT . TRBV28 TRBD1 TRBJ1-1
CASVGANTDTQYF TGTGCCAGCGTCGGAGCGAACACAGATACGCAGTATTTT . TRBV28 . TRBJ2-3
CASSLTLAGGRETQYF TGTGCCAGCAGCTTGACCTTAGCGGGGGGGCGAGAGACCCAGTACTTC . TRBV7-6 TRBD2 TRBJ2-5
CASSLHRGDYGYTF TGTGCCAGCAGTCTCCACAGGGGGGACTATGGCTACACCTTC . TRBV28 TRBD1 TRBJ1-2
CASTLTGVYEQYF TGTGCCAGCACCCTAACAGGGGTCTACGAGCAGTACTTC few TRBV28 TRBD1 TRBJ2-7
CASSDRTGHTDTQYF TGTGCCAGCAGCGATCGGACAGGGCACACAGATACGCAGTATTTT . TRBV13 TRBD1 TRBJ2-3
CASSLAEVSYNEQFF TGTGCCAGCAGCTTAGCGGAGGTCTCCTACAATGAGCAGTTCTTC . TRBV13 . TRBJ2-1
CASSSDRPQPQHF TGTGCCAGCAGCTCGGACAGGCCTCAGCCCCAGCATTTT . TRBV6-6 TRBD1 TRBJ1-5
CASSYSRDRGLGEQFF TGTGCCAGCAGTTACTCGAGGGACAGGGGGCTAGGGGAGCAGTTCTTC . TRBV6-6 TRBD1 TRBJ2-1
CASRDQAFSGNTIYF TGTGCCAGCAGGGATCAGGCTTTCTCTGGAAACACCATATATTTT . TRBV2 . TRBJ1-3
CSVDVQGQNTEAFF TGCAGCGTTGACGTCCAGGGCCAGAACACTGAAGCTTTCTTT . TRBV29-1 . TRBJ1-1
CSSRGMGGFGTEAFF TGTTCCAGCAGGGGGATGGGGGGGTTTGGAACTGAAGCTTTCTTT . TRBV7-9 TRBD1 TRBJ1-1
CATSILAGPTQYF TGTGCCACCAGCATTTTAGCGGGCCCGACCCAGTACTTC . TRBV15 TRBD2 TRBJ2-5
CASSWRQGFGTQYF TGTGCCAGCAGTTGGCGACAGGGTTTCGGCACCCAGTACTTC . TRBV27 TRBD1 TRBJ2-5
CAISEFTSGRLSSLGDTQYF TGTGCCATCAGTGAGTTCACTAGCGGGAGGCTAAGCTCCCTGGGAGATACGCAGTATTTT . TRBV10-3 TRBD2 TRBJ2-3
CASSATGGLRNEQFF TGTGCCAGCAGTGCGACAGGGGGCTTGAGGAATGAGCAGTTCTTC many TRBV6-5 TRBD1 TRBJ2-1
CASSGTGRVGNIQYF TGTGCCAGCAGTGGGACAGGCCGGGTCGGAAACATTCAGTACTTC . TRBV6-1 TRBD1 TRBJ2-4
CASSYTAGTSYEQYF TGTGCCAGCAGCTATACCGCGGGGACTTCCTACGAGCAGTACTTC once TRBV5-6 . TRBJ2-7
CASSHPLGGTGDYFYEQYF TGTGCCAGCAGCCACCCCCTTGGAGGGACAGGGGATTATTTCTACGAGCAGTACTTC . TRBV9 TRBD1 TRBJ2-7
CASSSRLAGFYEQYF TGTGCCAGCAGCTCCCGACTAGCGGGATTCTACGAGCAGTACTTC . TRBV7-9 TRBD2 TRBJ2-7
CASSLDWSPRTDTQYF TGTGCCAGCAGCTTAGATTGGAGCCCCCGCACAGATACGCAGTATTTT once TRBV7-2 . TRBJ2-3
CASSFAGPGYTF TGTGCCAGCAGCTTTGCAGGGCCTGGCTACACCTTC . TRBV7-9 . TRBJ1-2
CASRLAEGASTLKGYTF TGTGCAAGTCGCTTAGCGGAGGGGGCGAGCACTTTGAAAGGCTACACCTTC . TRBV12-2 . TRBJ1-2
CASSKITPGSPRQETQYF TGTGCCAGCAGCAAAATTACTCCGGGTTCCCCCCGGCAAGAGACCCAGTACTTC . TRBV21-1 . TRBJ2-5
CASSPHPRTSGWAEQFF TGTGCCAGCAGCCCTCACCCCCGGACTAGCGGGTGGGCTGAGCAGTTCTTC . TRBV7-2 TRBD2 TRBJ2-1
CAISDYSYNEQFF TGTGCCATCAGTGACTACTCCTACAATGAGCAGTTCTTC . TRBV10-3 . TRBJ2-1
CASSLWTGISYNEQFF TGTGCCAGCAGTTTATGGACGGGAATTTCCTACAATGAGCAGTTCTTC . TRBV28 . TRBJ2-1
CASTALWPPGLKGNQPQHF TGTGCCAGCACCGCTTTGTGGCCCCCAGGGCTCAAGGGCAATCAGCCCCAGCATTTT . TRBV27 . TRBJ1-5
CASSGVGGRRGSTDTQYF TGTGCCAGCAGCGGGGTGGGGGGGCGGCGGGGAAGCACAGATACGCAGTATTTT . TRBV7-9 . TRBJ2-3